This T cell receptor beta chain was identified during a study of beta chain features in type 1 diabetes. General study findings and limits: Type 1 diabetes patients had moderately but significantly shorter TCRB CDR3s in all four CD4+ subsets.

This clone was detected only a few times. Its antigen is undetermined. The entirety of the isolated RNA underwent reverse transcription, so expressed TCRB transcripts were sequenced. Reads from naive, central memory and regulatory T cell samples averaged roughly 3.6 million. Using immunoSEQ multiplex PCR, the repertoire was profiled, and TCRdb retains in-frame clones only, with some absent. Here the sample spans 600,000 or so clones, roughly an eighth being singletons. The CDR3 runs to 15 residues. The trim removed 1 base at V and 7 bases at J, leaving 8 bases unmatched. The germline V gene has CDR1 SGHRS and CDR2 YFSETQ. Stem cell-like memory, regulatory, central memory and naive CD4+ cells were sorted via CD45RO/CCR7/CD25/CD127/CD95/CD27.

The sample consisted of naive CD4+ T cells from blood. This receptor was identified in a man aged 25 to 45 with type 1 diabetes. The rearrangement joins TRBV5-1 to TRBJ2-1, with 7 bases that match TRBD2. The CDR3 protein is CASSLTLGGWNEQFF. In DNA form, the CDR3 reads TGCGCCAGCAGCTTGACCCTGGGAGGGTGGAATGAGCAGTTCTTC.